What follows is one TCR beta chain and its context. Its target is not known. The CDR3 length is 15 residues. Germline V lookup: CDR1 LNHDA, CDR2 SQIVND (reference sequence). The V end lost 3 bases, the J end lost 4 bases, and 15 bases lay between the germline ends. These data belong to a study of T-cell reconstitution after alpha-beta-depleted transplantation in children. Study results and caveats: At around two months after transplant, the alpha-beta T cells were reportedly derived from several hundred expanded clones that came from non-depleted graft cells. The high TCRbeta diversity at day 60 in some patients came from surviving recipient T cells and thymic progenitors. The authors attributed T-cell counts and diversity one year after transplant mostly to newly produced T cells.

Unique molecular identifiers were incorporated into the prepared TCRbeta library. One entry per CDR3 protein results from TCRdb running MiXCR on the PCR reads. Of around 300,000 distinct CDR3 sequences listed, nearly 8% were seen once; the top ten hold approximately 9%. This clonotype was obtained from a female patient aged 2-15 years who had a stem cell transplant for Fanconi anemia, so the T cells may come from the graft donor. The chain links TRBV19 to TRBJ1-1; D is unclear. The sample in question was peripheral blood, obtained 360 days after TCRalphabeta/CD19-depleted stem cell transplant. CDR3 region: CASSIRADSLTEAFF. The CDR3 region has the DNA TGTGCCAGTAGTATTAGGGCAGACTCCCTCACTGAAGCTTTCTTT.